At least ten counts were recorded for the clone carrying this T cell receptor beta chain. The CDR3 totals 15 residues. Germline-derived CDR1 and CDR2 are SGHVS and FNYEAQ. Between the trimmed V and J ends, which lost 2 bases and 3 bases, there was a span of 13 bases. This entry belongs to a study of T cells in Graves' hyperthyroidism and ophthalmopathy. Template material for amplifying TCR beta CDR3 regions consisted of RNA transcripts. HTBI primers drove first-round RT-PCR of the TCR CDR3. MiXCR, applied by TCRdb to the multiplex PCR reads, yields one record per CDR3 protein. The table records roughly 630,000 distinct CDR3 sequences, 15% to 17% of them present only once.

The V gene is TRBV7-6, the J gene TRBJ1-1, with a tentative D call TRBD1 (5 bases). The sample was blood. The source is a woman in her thirties with Graves' hyperthyroidism. The DNA for the CDR3 is TGTGCCAGCAGCTTATTCGGCAGGGAGGACACTGAAGCTTTCTTT. Its protein product is CASSLFGREDTEAFF.